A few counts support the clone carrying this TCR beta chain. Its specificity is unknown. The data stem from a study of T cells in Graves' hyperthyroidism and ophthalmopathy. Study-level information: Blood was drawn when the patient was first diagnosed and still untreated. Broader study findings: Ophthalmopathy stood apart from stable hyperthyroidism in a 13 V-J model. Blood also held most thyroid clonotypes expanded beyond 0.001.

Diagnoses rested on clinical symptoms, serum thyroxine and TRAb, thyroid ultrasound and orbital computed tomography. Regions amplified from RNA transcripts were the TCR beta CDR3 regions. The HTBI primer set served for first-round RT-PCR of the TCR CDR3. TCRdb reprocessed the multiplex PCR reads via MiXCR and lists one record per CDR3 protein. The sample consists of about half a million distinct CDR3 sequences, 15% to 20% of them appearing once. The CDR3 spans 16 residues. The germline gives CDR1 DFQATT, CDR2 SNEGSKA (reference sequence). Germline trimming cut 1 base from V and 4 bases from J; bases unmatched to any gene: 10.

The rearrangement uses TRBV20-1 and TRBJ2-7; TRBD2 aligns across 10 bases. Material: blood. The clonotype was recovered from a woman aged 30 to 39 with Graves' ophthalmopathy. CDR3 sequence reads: CSARGFTSGTRYEQYF. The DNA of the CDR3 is TGCAGTGCTAGAGGTTTTACTAGCGGGACTAGATACGAGCAGTACTTC.